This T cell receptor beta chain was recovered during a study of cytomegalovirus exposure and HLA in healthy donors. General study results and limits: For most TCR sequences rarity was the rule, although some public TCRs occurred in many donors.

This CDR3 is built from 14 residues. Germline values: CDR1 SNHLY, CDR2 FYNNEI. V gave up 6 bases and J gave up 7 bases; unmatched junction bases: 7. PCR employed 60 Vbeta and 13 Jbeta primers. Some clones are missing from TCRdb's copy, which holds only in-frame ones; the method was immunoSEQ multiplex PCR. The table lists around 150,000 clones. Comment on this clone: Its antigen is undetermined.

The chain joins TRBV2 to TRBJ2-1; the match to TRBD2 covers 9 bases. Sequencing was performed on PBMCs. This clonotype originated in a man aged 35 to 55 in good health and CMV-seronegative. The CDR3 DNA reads TGTGCCAGCAGCCCTAGCGGGGTTTTGAATGAGCAGTTCTTC. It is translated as CASSPSGVLNEQFF.